This passage covers 14 T cell receptor beta chains from one sample sequenced in a study of T cells in Graves' hyperthyroidism and ophthalmopathy. Researchers took RNA transcripts and amplified the TCR beta CDR3 regions from them. The HTBI primer set served for first-round RT-PCR of the TCR CDR3. TCRdb reprocessed the multiplex PCR reads via MiXCR and lists one record per CDR3 protein. The sample records 350,000 or so distinct CDR3 sequences, about 15% being singletons. The sample consisted of blood. These TCRs come from a woman aged 25 to 39 with Graves' hyperthyroidism that later progressed to Graves' ophthalmopathy.

The chain employs TRBV12-5 and TRBJ2-5; tentative D call: TRBD1 (5 bases). The V and J ends lost 7 bases and 9 bases respectively, with 18 bases between them. Germline loops: CDR1 LGHNT, CDR2 FRNRAP. The CDR3 spans 13 residues. Written as DNA, the CDR3 is TGTGCTAGTGATTCCGACAGTAATACTCCCCAGTACTTC. Protein product: CASDSDSNTPQYF.

This clonotype was seen more than once but under ten times. The rearrangement links TRBV4-1 to TRBJ2-3; 10 bases align to TRBD2. This CDR3 is built from 17 residues. Germline CDR1 MGHRA, CDR2 YSYEKL. Trimming cost V 3 bases and J 6 bases; bases outside gene matches: 12. The CDR3 DNA reads TGCGCCAGCAGCCAGAGTCTAGCGGGGGCCCCCCAGGATACGCAGTATTTT. It specifies CASSQSLAGAPQDTQYF.

The rearrangement uses TRBV3-1 and TRBJ2-3, with 8 bases lining up with TRBD2. J lost 3 bases, V lost 0 bases, and 2 bases had no gene match. Germline assignment: CDR1 LGHDT and CDR2 YNNKEL (reference sequence). There are 15 residues in the CDR3. The CDR3 nucleotides read TGTGCCAGCAGCCAAGATGGGACTAGAACAGATACGCAGTATTTT. Protein product: CASSQDGTRTDTQYF.

This clonotype was recorded a few times. The genes are TRBV20-1 and TRBJ2-2; D is uncertain. The length of the CDR3 is 13 residues. Between the trimmed V and J ends, which lost 0 bases and 6 bases, there was a span of 8 bases. Germline V CDR1 and CDR2: DFQATT, SNEGSKA (reference sequence). This chain's CDR3 is CSARDLVAGELFF. The CDR3 coding sequence is TGCAGTGCTAGAGATTTGGTAGCCGGGGAGCTGTTTTTT.

There are many counts of this clonotype. The CDR3 region is CASSPDTDLPVLADTQYF. The CDR3, as DNA: TGTGCCAGCAGCCCCGATACGGACCTACCGGTGCTCGCAGATACGCAGTATTTT. This chain connects TRBV7-8 to TRBJ2-3; D is undetermined. Trimming took 5 bases from V and 4 from J, leaving 25 bases between them. The CDR3 is 18 amino acids. Germline-derived CDR1 and CDR2 are SGHVS and FQNEAQ. The full variable domain, its missing parts supplied by reference TRBV7-8 and TRBJ2-3, is GAGVSQSPRYKVAKRGQDVALRCDPISGHVSLFWYQQALGQGPEFLTYFQNEAQLDKSGLPSDRFFAERPEGSVSTLKIQRTQQEDSAVYLCASSPDTDLPVLADTQYFGPGTRLTVL.

As concerns this clonotype: A much larger clone sits a single nucleotide away, making a read error possible. The chain combines TRBV12-5 with TRBJ2-2; 10 bases agree with TRBD1. The length of the CDR3 is 17 residues. The V gene's germline CDR1 is LGHNT and CDR2 FRNRAP. CDR3 DNA: TGTGCTAGTGGTTTGGTAAGGGGACAGGGGAACACCAGGGAGCTGTTTTTT. Its protein product is CASGLVRGQGNTRELFF. The variable domain in full, with the rest retrieved from reference TRBV12-5 and TRBJ2-2, is DARVTQTPRHKVTEMGQEVTMRCQPILGHNTVFWYRQTMMQGLELLAYFRNRAPLDDSGMPKDRFSAEMPDATLATLKIQPSEPRDSAVYFCASGLVRGQGNTRELFFGEGSRLTVL.

This clonotype turned up a few times. This chain uses TRBV10-1 with TRBJ2-5, with 8 positions matching TRBD2. The CDR3 runs 13 residues. Per germline, CDR1 WNHNN and CDR2 SYGVQD (reference sequence). V trimming: 8 bases; J trimming: 4 bases; junction bases outside the gene matches: 6. Here the CDR3 DNA reads TGCGCCAGCGCCGGGACTAGTGGAGAGACCCAGTACTTC. This codes for CASAGTSGETQYF.

This clonotype was detected once. V and J are TRBV4-1 and TRBJ1-1; D is undetermined. The CDR3 covers 16 residues. The V gene's germline CDR1 is MGHRA and CDR2 YSYEKL. Trimming left V 1 base short and J 1 base short, with 13 bases between. CDR3 nucleotides: TGCGCCAGCAGCCAAGTCAGAGGGTATGGGAACACTGAAGCTTTCTTT. Translating it yields CASSQVRGYGNTEAFF.

The chain is built from TRBV29-1 and TRBJ2-5; D perhaps matches TRBD1 (5 bases). Per germline, CDR1 SQVTM and CDR2 ANQGSEA. The CDR3 spans 12 residues. V lost 7 bases to trimming and J lost 3 bases, with 12 bases between them. The CDR3 loop is CSESTEEETQYF. The CDR3 DNA reads as TGCAGCGAATCGACAGAGGAAGAGACCCAGTACTTC.

The table lists this clonotype with a count of one. This chain uses TRBV10-2 with TRBJ2-5; D uncertain. Germline assignment: CDR1 WSHSY and CDR2 SAAADI. The CDR3 covers 14 residues. V was clipped by 4 bases and J by 2 bases, with 11 bases between them. The CDR3 nucleotides read TGCGCCAGCAGTGGGTCCAGCAGACAAGAGACCCAGTACTTC. Translated, it gives CASSGSSRQETQYF.

The chain recombines TRBV4-1 with TRBJ2-1; no definite D call. Trimming stripped 10 bases from V and 0 bases from J, with 16 bases between. The V gene's germline CDR1 is MGHRA and CDR2 YSYEKL. The CDR3 is 15 residues long. Here the CDR3 reads CATQPERSSYNEQFF. CDR3 nucleotides: TGCGCCACCCAGCCAGAGCGATCCTCCTACAATGAGCAGTTCTTC.

Ten or more counts support this clonotype. The chain combines TRBV20-1 with TRBJ2-7, with TRBD1 matching over 7 bases. The CDR3 is made up of 13 amino acids. The V segment lost 1 base and the J segment 6 bases; nucleotides outside the gene matches: 6. CDR1 is DFQATT, CDR2 SNEGSKA, per germline (reference sequence). Written as DNA, the CDR3 is TGCAGTGCTAGAGTTGGGACAGTCCGCGAGCAGTACTTC. Translation: CSARVGTVREQYF.

This clonotype has only a few counts. The chain joins TRBV5-1 to TRBJ1-4; D is possibly TRBD1 (6 bases). The CDR3 covers 13 residues. Germline V gene lookup returns CDR1 SGHRS and CDR2 YFSETQ. V was clipped by 5 bases and J by 8 bases, with 13 bases between them. The CDR3 reads CASRRGGAEKLFF. The CDR3 DNA is TGCGCCAGCAGAAGAGGGGGTGCAGAAAAACTGTTTTTT.

The chain carries TRBV5-1 and TRBJ1-3; a possible D gene is TRBD1 (6 bases). CDR3 length: 14 residues. With 4 bases removed from V and 4 bases from J, the gap between germline ends came to 12 bases. Germline V gene lookup returns CDR1 SGHRS and CDR2 YFSETQ. CDR3: CASSPGGSGNTIYF. The CDR3 region has the DNA TGCGCCAGCAGCCCGGGGGGCTCCGGAAACACCATATATTTT.